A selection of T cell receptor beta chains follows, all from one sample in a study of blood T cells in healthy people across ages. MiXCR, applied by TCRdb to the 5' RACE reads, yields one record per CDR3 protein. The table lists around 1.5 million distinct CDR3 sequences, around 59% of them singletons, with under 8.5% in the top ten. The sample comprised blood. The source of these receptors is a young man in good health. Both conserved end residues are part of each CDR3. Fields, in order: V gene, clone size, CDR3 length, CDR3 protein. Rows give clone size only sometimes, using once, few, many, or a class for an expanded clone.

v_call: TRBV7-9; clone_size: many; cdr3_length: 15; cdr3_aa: CASSLASSSYNEQFF
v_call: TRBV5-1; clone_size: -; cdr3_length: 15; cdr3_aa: CASSLVTGSHYEQYF
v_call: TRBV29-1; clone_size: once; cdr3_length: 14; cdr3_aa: CSGHGTGYDTEAFF
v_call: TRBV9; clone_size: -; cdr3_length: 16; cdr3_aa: CASSVGAERDSYEQYF
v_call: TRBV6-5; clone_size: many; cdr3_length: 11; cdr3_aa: CASSSLGTQYF
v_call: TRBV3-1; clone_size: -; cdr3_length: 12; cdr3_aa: CASEGVEGSPFF
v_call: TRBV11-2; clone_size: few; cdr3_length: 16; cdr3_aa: CASSLAPGATNYEQYF
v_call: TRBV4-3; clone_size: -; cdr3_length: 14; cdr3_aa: CAGSQDLSGNEQYF
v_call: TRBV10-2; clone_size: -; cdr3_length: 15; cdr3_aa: CASSEAQDRPYGYTF
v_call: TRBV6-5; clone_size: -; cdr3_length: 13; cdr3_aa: CASSTGDGQPQHF
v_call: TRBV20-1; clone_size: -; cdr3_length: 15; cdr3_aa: CSARVSDLGNSPLHF
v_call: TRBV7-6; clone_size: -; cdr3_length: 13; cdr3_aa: CASSNGATYEQYF
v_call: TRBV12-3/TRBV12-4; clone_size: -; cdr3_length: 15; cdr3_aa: CASSFLASGIGELFF
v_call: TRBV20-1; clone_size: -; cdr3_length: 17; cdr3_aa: CSAPQGGVFYGNQPQHF
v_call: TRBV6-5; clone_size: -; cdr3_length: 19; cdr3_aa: CASSYSTRFASGSRDTQYF
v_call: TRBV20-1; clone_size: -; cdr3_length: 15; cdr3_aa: CSAAGSGARSFEQYF
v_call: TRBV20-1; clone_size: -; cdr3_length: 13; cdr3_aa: CSARVGNNYGYTF
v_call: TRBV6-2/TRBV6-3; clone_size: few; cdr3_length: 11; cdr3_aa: CASSYPGQDTF
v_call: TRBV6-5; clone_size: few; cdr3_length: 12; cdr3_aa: CASSSKLTEQFF
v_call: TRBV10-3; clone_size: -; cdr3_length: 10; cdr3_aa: CATHQDGYTF
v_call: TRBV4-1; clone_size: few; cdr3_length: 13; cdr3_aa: CASSQDQGSEQYF
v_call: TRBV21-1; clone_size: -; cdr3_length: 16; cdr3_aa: CASSPREGARAETQYF
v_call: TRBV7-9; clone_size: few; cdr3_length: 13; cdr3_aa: CASSLRPQETQYF
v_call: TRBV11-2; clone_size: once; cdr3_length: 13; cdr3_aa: CASSFQSGQPQHF
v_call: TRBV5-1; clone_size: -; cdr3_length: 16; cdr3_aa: CASSPTGALANYGYTF
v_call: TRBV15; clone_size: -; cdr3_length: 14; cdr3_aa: CATSRDPAGEKLFF
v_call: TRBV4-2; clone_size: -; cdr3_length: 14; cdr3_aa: CASSQQGDHTEAFF
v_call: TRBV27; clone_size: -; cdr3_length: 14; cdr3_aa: CASSTGPSQETQYF
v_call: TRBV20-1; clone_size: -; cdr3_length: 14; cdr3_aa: CSARANQMPYEQYF
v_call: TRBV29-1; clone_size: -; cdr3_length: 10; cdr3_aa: CSVGHNEQFF
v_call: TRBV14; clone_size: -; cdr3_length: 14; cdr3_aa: CASSQELNSYGQYF
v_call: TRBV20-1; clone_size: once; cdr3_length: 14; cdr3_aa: CSAITGQSYNEQYF
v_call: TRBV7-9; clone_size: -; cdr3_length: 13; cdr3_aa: CASSLSQGPEQYF
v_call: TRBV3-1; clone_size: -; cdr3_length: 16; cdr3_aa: CASSQDFRATQETQYF
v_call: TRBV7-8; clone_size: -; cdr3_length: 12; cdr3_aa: CAGSSGGHEQYF
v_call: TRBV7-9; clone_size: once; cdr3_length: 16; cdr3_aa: CASSSSGGYSTDTQYF
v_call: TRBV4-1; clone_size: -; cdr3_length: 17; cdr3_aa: CASSQFTSGGVKDTQYF
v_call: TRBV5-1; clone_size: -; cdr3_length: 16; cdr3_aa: CASSLGGEGMGQPQHF
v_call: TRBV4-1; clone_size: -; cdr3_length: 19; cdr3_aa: CASSQSPPQGGAWNYGYTF
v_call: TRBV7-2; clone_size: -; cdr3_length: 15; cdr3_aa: CASSLARTGGDTQYF
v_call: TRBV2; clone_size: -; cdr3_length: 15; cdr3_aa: CASRKGQGMDTEAFF
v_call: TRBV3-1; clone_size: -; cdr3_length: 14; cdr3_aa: CASRPTGDSYEQYF
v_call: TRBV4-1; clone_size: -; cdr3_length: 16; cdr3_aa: CASSQGEGEGSTEAFF
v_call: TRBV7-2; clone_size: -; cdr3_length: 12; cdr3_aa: CASGALPYEQYF
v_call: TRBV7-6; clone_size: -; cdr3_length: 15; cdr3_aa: CASSLDRSVVDGYTF
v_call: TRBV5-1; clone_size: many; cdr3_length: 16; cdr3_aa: CASSRRLGRTGGEQFF
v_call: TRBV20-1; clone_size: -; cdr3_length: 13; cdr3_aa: CSASPGGDEKLFF
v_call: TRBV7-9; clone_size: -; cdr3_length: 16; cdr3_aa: CASSLVTTGGTYEQYF
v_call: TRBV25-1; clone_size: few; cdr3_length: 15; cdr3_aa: CASRESSGSDSPLHF
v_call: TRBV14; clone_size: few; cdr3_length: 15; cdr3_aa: CASSQALQGLYGYTF
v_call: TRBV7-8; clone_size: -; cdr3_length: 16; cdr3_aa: CASSLQEFDTNYGYTF
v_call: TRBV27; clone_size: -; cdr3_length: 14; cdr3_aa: CASSPNDGQETQYF
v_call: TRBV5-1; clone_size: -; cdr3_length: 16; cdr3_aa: CASSPPNRNMNTEAFF
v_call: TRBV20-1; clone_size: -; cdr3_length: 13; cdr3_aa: CSARGGRLYEQYF
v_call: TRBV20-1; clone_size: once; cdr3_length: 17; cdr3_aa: CSASTPLTRPSDNEQYF
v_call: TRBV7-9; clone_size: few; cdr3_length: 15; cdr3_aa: CASSYTGRLNTEAFF
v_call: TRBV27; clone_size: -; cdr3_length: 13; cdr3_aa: CASSLSYMAKQFF
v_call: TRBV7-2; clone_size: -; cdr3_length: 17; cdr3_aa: CASSFGTSLLGTDTQYF
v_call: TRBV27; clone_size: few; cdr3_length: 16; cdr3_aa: CASSLLSAGETYEQYF
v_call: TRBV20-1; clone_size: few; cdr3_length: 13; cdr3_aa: CSARDWTGRGYTF